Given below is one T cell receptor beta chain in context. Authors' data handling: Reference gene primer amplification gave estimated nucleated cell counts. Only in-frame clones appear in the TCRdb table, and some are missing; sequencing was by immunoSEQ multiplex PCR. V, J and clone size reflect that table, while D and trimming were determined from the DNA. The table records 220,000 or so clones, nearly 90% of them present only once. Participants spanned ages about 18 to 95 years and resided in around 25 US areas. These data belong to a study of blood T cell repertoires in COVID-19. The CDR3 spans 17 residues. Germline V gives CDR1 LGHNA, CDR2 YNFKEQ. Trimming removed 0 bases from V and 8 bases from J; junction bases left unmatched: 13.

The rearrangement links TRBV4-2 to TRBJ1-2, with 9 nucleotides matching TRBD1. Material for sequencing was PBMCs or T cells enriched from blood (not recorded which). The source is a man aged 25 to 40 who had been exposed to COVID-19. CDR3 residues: CASSQDAYPGQGYGYTF. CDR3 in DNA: TGTGCCAGCAGCCAAGATGCTTACCCGGGACAGGGATACGGCTACACCTTC.